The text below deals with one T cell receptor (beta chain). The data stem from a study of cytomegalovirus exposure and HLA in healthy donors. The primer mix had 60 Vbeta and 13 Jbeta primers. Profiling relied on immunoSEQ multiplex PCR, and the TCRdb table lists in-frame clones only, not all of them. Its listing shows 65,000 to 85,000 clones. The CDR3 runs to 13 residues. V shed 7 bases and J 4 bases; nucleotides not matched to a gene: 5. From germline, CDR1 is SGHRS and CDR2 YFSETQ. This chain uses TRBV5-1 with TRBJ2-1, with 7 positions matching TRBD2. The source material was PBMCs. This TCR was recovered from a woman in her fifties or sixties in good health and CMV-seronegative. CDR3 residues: CASLGGGYNEQFF. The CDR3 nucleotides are TGCGCCAGCCTTGGGGGGGGGTACAATGAGCAGTTCTTC. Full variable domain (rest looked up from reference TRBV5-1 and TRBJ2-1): KAGVTQTPRYLIKTRGQQVTLSCSPISGHRSVSWYQQTPGQGLQFLFEYFSETQRNKGNFPGRFSGRQFSNSRSEMNVSTLELGDSALYLCASLGGGYNEQFFGPGTRLTVL.